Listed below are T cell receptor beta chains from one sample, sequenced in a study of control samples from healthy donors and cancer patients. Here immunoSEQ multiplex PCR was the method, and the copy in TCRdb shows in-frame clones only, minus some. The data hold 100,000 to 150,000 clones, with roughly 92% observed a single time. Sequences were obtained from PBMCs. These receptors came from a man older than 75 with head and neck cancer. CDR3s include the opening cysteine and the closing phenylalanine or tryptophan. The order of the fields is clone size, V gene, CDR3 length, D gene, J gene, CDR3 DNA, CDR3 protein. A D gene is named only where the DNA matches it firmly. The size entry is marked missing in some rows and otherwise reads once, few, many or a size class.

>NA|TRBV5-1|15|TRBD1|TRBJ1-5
TGCGCCAGCAGCTTGACAGGGGGTAGCAATCAGCCCCAGCATTTT
CASSLTGGSNQPQHF
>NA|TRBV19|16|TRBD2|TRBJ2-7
TGTGCCAGTAGTATGGAACTAGCGATAACCTCGGGTGAGCAGTACTTC
CASSMELAITSGEQYF
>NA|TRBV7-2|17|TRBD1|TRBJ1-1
TGTGCCAGCAGCTTAGTCATCCTAGGAGGGACAGTGACTGAAGCTTTCTTT
CASSLVILGGTVTEAFF
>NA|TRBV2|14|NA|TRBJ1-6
TGTGCCAGCAGGGCCGGGTGGGGATACTCACCCCTCCACTTT
CASRAGWGYSPLHF
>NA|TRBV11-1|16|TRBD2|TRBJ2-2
TGTGCCAGCAGCTCCCGACTAGCGGGGGGTGGCGGGGAGCTGTTTTTT
CASSSRLAGGGGELFF
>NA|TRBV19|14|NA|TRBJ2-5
TGTGCCAGTAACCCCAGGGGCGCGGGCCAGACCCAGTACTTC
CASNPRGAGQTQYF
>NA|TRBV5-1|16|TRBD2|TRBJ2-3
TGCGCCAGCAGCTTGGATGCGGGGGTCCCGGCAGATACGCAGTATTTT
CASSLDAGVPADTQYF
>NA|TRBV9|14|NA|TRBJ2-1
TGTGCCAGCAGCCCGTTGAGGAACCGCAATGAGCAGTTCTTC
CASSPLRNRNEQFF
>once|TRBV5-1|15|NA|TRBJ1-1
TGCGCCAGCAGCCCACCCGGGCACTCGAACACTGAAGCTTTCTTT
CASSPPGHSNTEAFF
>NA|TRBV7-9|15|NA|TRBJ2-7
TGTGCCAGCAGCTACACGGGACTTAACTCCTACGAGCAGTACTTC
CASSYTGLNSYEQYF
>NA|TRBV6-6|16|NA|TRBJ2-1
TGTGCCAGCACCCCCTTAGGTTTTGTGGGTTACAATGAGCAGTTCTTC
CASTPLGFVGYNEQFF
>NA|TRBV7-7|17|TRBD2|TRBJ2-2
TGTGCCAGCAGCTTTGGACTAGCGGGAGAAGGTACCGGGGAGCTGTTTTTT
CASSFGLAGEGTGELFF
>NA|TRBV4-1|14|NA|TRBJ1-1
TGCGCCAGCAGCCAAGAGGGAGGATACACTGAAGCTTTCTTT
CASSQEGGYTEAFF
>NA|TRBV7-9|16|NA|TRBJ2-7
TGTGCCAGCAGCTTAGCTCGAGGGGTTGGGGTACGCGAGCAGTACTTC
CASSLARGVGVREQYF
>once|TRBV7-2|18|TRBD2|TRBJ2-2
TGTGCCAGCAGCCCAAGTGTACTAGCGGGAGTTGGGACCGGGGAGCTGTTTTTT
CASSPSVLAGVGTGELFF
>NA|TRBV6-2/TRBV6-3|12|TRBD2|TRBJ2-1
TGTGCCAGCAGTAACACTAGCGGGAGAAAGTTCTTC
CASSNTSGRKFF
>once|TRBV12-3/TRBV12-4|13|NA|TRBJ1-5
TGTGCCAGCAGCTTACAGGGAAATCAGCCCCAGCATTTT
CASSLQGNQPQHF
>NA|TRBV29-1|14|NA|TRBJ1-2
TGCAGCGTTACATCAAGTGGGCAGGGTGGGGGCTACACCTTC
CSVTSSGQGGGYTF
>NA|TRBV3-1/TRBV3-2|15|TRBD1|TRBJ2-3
TGTGCCAGCAGCCAGGGACAGGCTACGGGAGATACGCAGTATTTT
CASSQGQATGDTQYF
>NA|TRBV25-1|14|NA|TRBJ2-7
TGTGCCAGCAGTGCCGCCGGGGTCTTATACGAGCAGTACTTC
CASSAAGVLYEQYF
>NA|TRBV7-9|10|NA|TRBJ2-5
TGTGCCAGCAGCTTCGAGACCCAGTACTTC
CASSFETQYF
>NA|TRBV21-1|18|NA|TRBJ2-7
TGTGCCAGCAGCAAAAAAAATCCCGCATCCGTCCTCAAGGCTGAGCAGTACTTC
CASSKKNPASVLKAEQYF
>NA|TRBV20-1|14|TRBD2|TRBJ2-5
TGCAGTGCTAGTCGGCTAGCGGAAAAAGAGACCCAGTACTTC
CSASRLAEKETQYF
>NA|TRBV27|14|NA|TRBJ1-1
TGTGCCAGCAGTCGGGCCCCGGGGGGCACTGAAGCTTTCTTT
CASSRAPGGTEAFF
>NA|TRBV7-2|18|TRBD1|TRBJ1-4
TGTGCCAGCAGCTTGACAGGGATCTATTCCGTGGGATGGGAAAAACTGTTTTTT
CASSLTGIYSVGWEKLFF
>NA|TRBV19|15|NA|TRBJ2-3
TGTGCCAGTAGTATAGGGAGGGTACACACAGATACGCAGTATTTT
CASSIGRVHTDTQYF
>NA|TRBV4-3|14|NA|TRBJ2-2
TGCGCCAGCAGCCAAGAAAGGAGCACCGGGGAGCTGTTTTTT
CASSQERSTGELFF
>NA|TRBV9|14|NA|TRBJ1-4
TGTGCCAGCAGCTCCGGGACTGCTGATGAAAAACTGTTTTTT
CASSSGTADEKLFF
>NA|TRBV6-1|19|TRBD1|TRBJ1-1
TGTGCCAGCAGAGAAGGACGAGGAGGGTTACAGGGGTTAGGCACTGAAGCTTTCTTT
CASREGRGGLQGLGTEAFF
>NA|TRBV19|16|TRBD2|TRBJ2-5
TGTGCCAGTAGTATTTTGAGCGGGGGGGCTCGTGAGACCCAGTACTTC
CASSILSGGARETQYF
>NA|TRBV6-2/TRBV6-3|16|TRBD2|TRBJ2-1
TGTGCCAGCAGTTCCCTGGCGGGGGGTGCGGGGAATGAGCAGTTCTTC
CASSSLAGGAGNEQFF
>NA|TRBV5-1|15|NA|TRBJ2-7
TGCGCCAGCAGCCCGCTCCCGGGCTACGTCTACGAGCAGTACTTC
CASSPLPGYVYEQYF
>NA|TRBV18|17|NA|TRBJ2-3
TGTGCCAGCTCACCCCGCCGGGCGGCCAGTAGCACAGATACGCAGTATTTT
CASSPRRAASSTDTQYF
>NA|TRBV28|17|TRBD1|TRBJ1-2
TGTGCCAGCAGTTTGTGGTTACAGGGGGCCCATAACTATGGCTACACCTTC
CASSLWLQGAHNYGYTF
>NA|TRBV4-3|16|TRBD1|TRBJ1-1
TGCGCCAGCAGCCAATTTACAGGGGGCGAGTACACTGAAGCTTTCTTT
CASSQFTGGEYTEAFF
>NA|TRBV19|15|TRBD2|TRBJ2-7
TGTGCCAGTAGTATAGGTAGCGGGCAAATCTACGAGCAGTACTTC
CASSIGSGQIYEQYF
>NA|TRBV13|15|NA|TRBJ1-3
TGTGCCAGCAGCTTATTTGCAGGGGATGGAAACACCATATATTTT
CASSLFAGDGNTIYF
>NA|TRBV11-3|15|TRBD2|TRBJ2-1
TGTGCCAGCAGCTTAGGCGGGAGTTCCTACAATGAGCAGTTCTTC
CASSLGGSSYNEQFF
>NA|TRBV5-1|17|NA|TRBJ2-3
TGCGCCAGCAGCTTGAGTAGAAGTTACAGGGCCACAGATACGCAGTATTTT
CASSLSRSYRATDTQYF
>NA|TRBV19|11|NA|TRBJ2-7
TGTGCCAGTAGTTTGGGGGGCGAGCAGTACTTC
CASSLGGEQYF
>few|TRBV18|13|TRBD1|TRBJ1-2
TGTGCCAGCTCACCGGGACAGGGGAATGGCTACACCTTC
CASSPGQGNGYTF